This TCR beta chain was found in a study of blood T cell repertoires in COVID-19. Study context: From the United States, Italy and Spain came samples of acute and convalescent COVID-19. T cells, B-cell-depleted T cells, or PBMCs provided the cDNA or gDNA that served as material.

In the authors' methods: Reference gene primer amplification gave estimated nucleated cell counts. Generated by immunoSEQ multiplex PCR, the TCRdb table keeps only in-frame clones and is missing some. V and J calls and clone size are copied from that table; D and trimming were computed from the DNA. The table has 200,000 or so clones, around 90% seen once; the top ten hold about 1.7%. V lost 3 bases and J lost 5; bases outside the gene matches: 13. This CDR3 region has 18 residues. Germline V gives CDR1 ENHRY, CDR2 SYGVKD. The sequence was obtained from a man aged 65-85 years with acute or convalescent COVID-19. This chain joins TRBV10-3 and TRBJ2-3, with TRBD2 matching over 11 bases. Sample: peripheral blood. The CDR3 is CAISDSSGREGRIDTQYF. The CDR3 coding sequence is TGTGCCATCAGTGATAGTAGCGGGAGGGAGGGCCGAATAGATACGCAGTATTTT.